Below, one T cell receptor (beta chain) is given with its context. The PBMCs had their origin in about 9.7 ml of fresh peripheral blood. Losses at the gene ends were 5 bases for V and 2 bases for J; bases not matched to a gene: 6. CDR3 size: 15 residues. Germline CDR1 reads DFQATT; CDR2 reads SNEGSKA (reference sequence). The source of the sample is a study of T cells in Graves' hyperthyroidism and ophthalmopathy. RNA transcripts were the template for amplifying TCR beta CDR3 regions. HTBI primers were the set used in a first-round RT-PCR of the TCR CDR3. Each CDR3 protein gets one entry after TCRdb re-called the multiplex PCR reads with MiXCR. Found here are around 600,000 distinct CDR3 sequences, 15% to 17% of them singletons; the top ten hold roughly 7.3%.

Specimen: blood. The sequence came from a woman aged 25 to 45 with Graves' hyperthyroidism. The chain carries TRBV20-1 and TRBJ2-2; 9 positions agree with TRBD1. Here the CDR3 reads CSAPDRGHNTGELFF. The DNA of the CDR3 is TGCAGTGCTCCGGACAGGGGACACAACACCGGGGAGCTGTTTTTT.